Presented here are 28 T cell receptor beta chains from one specimen sequenced in a study of CD8 T cells in Susac syndrome. RNA was extracted with the RNeasy kit, and a quantity of about 0.45 to 1 ug was reverse transcribed using random hexamers. From the immunoSEQ multiplex PCR reads, TCRdb called clonotypes with MiXCR, one entry per CDR3 protein. This table has 110,000 or so distinct CDR3 sequences, 94% appearing once. Sequencing was done on a sample of CD4+ T cells from PBMCs. These receptors were taken from a human donor in good health.

The chain is built from TRBV3-1 and TRBJ1-5; D is perhaps TRBD1 (5 bases). CDR1 LGHDT and CDR2 YNNKEL come from the germline V gene (reference sequence). V lost 3 bases and J 4 bases, leaving 13 bases between the germline ends. The CDR3 length is 15 residues. As DNA, the CDR3 is TGTGCCAGCAGCCAGTTCTCAGGGCTAAATCAGCCCCAGCATTTT. Residues: CASSQFSGLNQPQHF.

This chain uses TRBV9 with TRBJ2-7, with D possibly being TRBD1 (5 bases). Looked up from germline, CDR1 is SGDLS and CDR2 is YYNGEE. V gave up 0 bases and J gave up 6 bases, with 10 bases separating them. This CDR3 is 13 amino acids long. This chain's CDR3 is CASSVDRLSEQYF. The CDR3 DNA reads as TGTGCCAGCAGCGTAGACAGGTTAAGCGAGCAGTACTTC.

The genes are TRBV7-9 and TRBJ2-2; D not certain. V was shortened by 5 bases and J by 9 bases, with 10 bases between the two germline ends. The CDR3 totals 12 residues. The germline V gene encodes CDR1 SEHNR and CDR2 FQNEAQ (reference sequence). In DNA, the CDR3 is TGTGCCAGCAGCCCCCAGGACCGGGAGCTGTTTTTT. Translated, it gives CASSPQDRELFF.

This chain uses TRBV5-6 with TRBJ2-5; possible D gene TRBD2, 5 bases. The CDR3 length is 14 residues. Trimming removed 1 base at V and 3 bases at J, with 10 bases between. Germline V lookup: CDR1 SGHDT, CDR2 YYEEEE. The CDR3 here is CASSLYPGKETQYF. The CDR3 region has the DNA TGTGCCAGCAGCTTGTATCCGGGGAAAGAGACCCAGTACTTC.

This clonotype was counted once. The rearrangement joins TRBV20-1 to TRBJ2-5, with D possibly called TRBD1 or TRBD2 (5 bases each). Between the trimmed V and J ends, which lost 0 bases and 8 bases, there was a span of 13 bases. Germline V CDR1 and CDR2: DFQATT, SNEGSKA (reference sequence). The CDR3 runs 13 residues. The CDR3 DNA is TGCAGTGCTAGAGACCAGAGAGGGGTCACCCAGTACTTC. It encodes CSARDQRGVTQYF.

This clonotype was counted a single time. The chain combines TRBV19 with TRBJ1-1, with D possibly matching TRBD1 (6 bases). This CDR3 spans 13 amino acids. Germline CDR1 LNHDA, CDR2 SQIVND (reference sequence). Trimming left V 6 bases short and J 6 bases short, with 14 bases between. For the CDR3, the DNA is TGTGCCAGTAGCAGCACGGGGGCCGCTGAAGCTTTCTTT. It codes for CASSSTGAAEAFF.

In its sample, this clonotype was seen once. The rearrangement joins TRBV15 to TRBJ2-7; 7 nucleotides match TRBD1. Looked up from germline, CDR1 is LNHNV and CDR2 is YYDKDF (reference sequence). The CDR3 is made up of 17 amino acids. V shed 0 bases and J 0 bases; nucleotides not matched to a gene: 8. The CDR3 here is CATSRDRDSASSYEQYF. The DNA of the CDR3 is TGTGCCACCAGCAGAGATCGGGACAGCGCCAGCTCCTACGAGCAGTACTTC.

The rearrangement links TRBV7-9 to TRBJ2-3, with 9 bases aligning to TRBD1. J lost 0 bases, V lost 5 bases, and 6 bases had no gene match. Per the germline V gene, CDR1 is SEHNR and CDR2 is FQNEAQ (reference sequence). This CDR3 is built from 16 residues. The CDR3 loop reads CASSPGTGWSTDTQYF. In DNA form, the CDR3 reads TGTGCCAGCAGCCCGGGGACAGGGTGGAGCACAGATACGCAGTATTTT. Filled out from reference TRBV7-9 and TRBJ2-3, the complete variable domain reads DTGVSQNPRHKITKRGQNVTFRCDPISEHNRLYWYRQTLGQGPEFLTYFQNEAQLEKSRLLSDRFSAERPKGSFSTLEIQRTEQGDSAMYLCASSPGTGWSTDTQYFGPGTRLTVL.

The V call is TRBV6-5, the J call TRBJ1-2; D is uncertain. Germline V CDR1 and CDR2: MNHEY, SVGAGI. This CDR3 is built from 13 residues. V lost 0 bases to trimming and J lost 7 bases, with 9 bases between them. The CDR3 loop is CASSYSAGGGYTF. CDR3 sequence (DNA): TGTGCCAGCAGTTACTCGGCAGGAGGTGGCTACACCTTC.

The genes are TRBV30 and TRBJ2-7; D gene uncertain. Trimming stripped 0 bases from V and 6 bases from J, with 15 bases between. Germline loops: CDR1 GTSNPN, CDR2 SVGIG (reference sequence). This CDR3 has 14 residues. The CDR3 region is CAWSVMGSPGEQYF. The DNA for the CDR3 is TGTGCCTGGAGTGTAATGGGCTCCCCAGGCGAGCAGTACTTC.

V and J are TRBV5-4 and TRBJ2-2; 10 nucleotides match TRBD1. Looked up from germline, CDR1 is SGHNT and CDR2 is YYREEE (reference sequence). This CDR3 spans 14 amino acids. V was pared by 4 bases and J by 7 bases, with 4 bases of the junction left unmatched. The chain's CDR3 is CASSQGQGLGELFF. The DNA for the CDR3 is TGTGCCAGCAGCCAGGGACAGGGGCTCGGGGAGCTGTTTTTT.

This chain connects TRBV2 to TRBJ1-5; 7 bases match TRBD1. Germline V lookup: CDR1 SNHLY, CDR2 FYNNEI. V trimming: 8 bases; J trimming: 0 bases; junction bases outside the gene matches: 7. This CDR3 comprises 15 residues. CDR3: CASLLQGGSNQPQHF. As DNA, the CDR3 is TGTGCCAGCCTGCTTCAGGGGGGTAGCAATCAGCCCCAGCATTTT.

The chain is built from TRBV6-5 and TRBJ2-2, with TRBD2 matching over 12 bases. Per the germline V gene, CDR1 is MNHEY and CDR2 is SVGAGI. After removal of 5 bases from V and 7 bases from J, the junction contained 5 bases not matched to a gene. The CDR3 is 15 amino acids. CDR3 DNA sequence: TGTGCCAGCAGTCACCCTAGCGGGAGGGTCGGGGAGCTGTTTTTT. Amino acid sequence: CASSHPSGRVGELFF.

This chain connects TRBV30 to TRBJ1-3, with TRBD1 as a possible D gene (6 bases). There are 18 residues in the CDR3. CDR1 and CDR2 from the germline V gene are GTSNPN and SVGIG (reference sequence). V was clipped by 7 bases and J by 0 bases, with 25 bases between them. CDR3 residues: CASNSRNRAGHSGNTIYF. DNA for the CDR3: TGTGCCTCTAACTCAAGAAACAGGGCGGGACACTCTGGAAACACCATATATTTT.

This chain connects TRBV19 to TRBJ2-7; 9 positions match TRBD2. Germline values: CDR1 LNHDA, CDR2 SQIVND (reference sequence). The V segment lost 3 bases and the J segment 4 bases; nucleotides outside the gene matches: 7. The CDR3 is made up of 15 amino acids. CDR3: CASSIRREGRYEQYF. The CDR3 coding sequence is TGTGCCAGTAGTATCCGGCGGGAGGGTAGGTACGAGCAGTACTTC.

This clonotype was seen more than once but under ten times. The chain links TRBV27 to TRBJ2-7; D possibly uses TRBD1 or TRBD2 (5 bases each). The V gene's germline CDR1 is MNHEY and CDR2 SMNVEV (reference sequence). This CDR3 contains 16 residues. With 5 bases removed from V and 3 bases from J, the gap between germline ends came to 20 bases. In DNA, the CDR3 is TGTGCCAGCAGTCCCGGACGGCGGAATGGGGGCTACGAGCAGTACTTC. Translated, it gives CASSPGRRNGGYEQYF.

The J gene is TRBJ1-4, the V gene TRBV19; D unresolved. Germline V gene sequence: CDR1 LNHDA, CDR2 SQIVND (reference sequence). V was shortened by 6 bases and J by 0 bases, with 5 bases between the two germline ends. CDR3 length: 13 amino acids. DNA for the CDR3: TGTGCCAGTAGGGGCGCAACTAATGAAAAACTGTTTTTT. This encodes CASRGATNEKLFF.

CDR3 region: CATKPRGSSGANVLTF. DNA of the CDR3: TGTGCCACCAAACCCAGGGGGAGCTCTGGGGCCAACGTCCTGACTTTC. This chain links TRBV2 with TRBJ2-6; 7 nucleotides match TRBD1. This CDR3 is built from 16 residues. V gave up 10 bases and J gave up 0 bases; unmatched junction bases: 9. Germline V lookup: CDR1 SNHLY, CDR2 FYNNEI.

V usage is TRBV6-5 and J usage is TRBJ1-2; possible D gene TRBD1, 5 bases. The CDR3 extends over 12 amino acids. Germline loops: CDR1 MNHEY, CDR2 SVGAGI. Deletions cut 2 bases from V and 7 bases from J, with 8 bases between. The CDR3 DNA follows: TGTGCCAGCAGTTACGGGGGGGGTGGCTACACCTTC. Translation: CASSYGGGGYTF.

The sample holds one count of this clonotype. This chain joins TRBV28 and TRBJ2-1; 11 bases match TRBD2. J lost 9 bases, V lost 10 bases, and 14 bases had no gene match. The CDR3 covers 15 residues. Germline V CDR1 and CDR2: MDHEN, SYDVKM. CDR3 amino acids: CATSTGTSGFGEQFF. CDR3 DNA sequence: TGTGCCACCTCCACCGGGACTAGCGGCTTTGGTGAGCAGTTCTTC.

The CDR3 sequence: CASSLGGQRINEQFF. The CDR3 bases are TGTGCCAGCAGCTTAGGGGGACAGAGAATCAATGAGCAGTTCTTC. The gene calls are TRBV7-9 and TRBJ2-1, with TRBD1 identical over 7 bases. Germline values: CDR1 SEHNR, CDR2 FQNEAQ (reference sequence). The CDR3 runs 15 residues. V dropped 1 base and J dropped 6; count of bases not matched to a gene: 6.

The V call is TRBV20-1, the J call TRBJ2-1; 8 nucleotides agree with TRBD2. The CDR3 loop spans 14 amino acids. CDR1 and CDR2 (germline): DFQATT, SNEGSKA (reference sequence). The V segment lost 5 bases and the J segment 5 bases; nucleotides outside the gene matches: 8. DNA of the CDR3: TGCAGTGCTCAGAGCGGGAGACAAGACAATGAGCAGTTCTTC. It yields the protein CSAQSGRQDNEQFF.

The sample holds one count of this clonotype. The chain uses TRBV3-1 and TRBJ2-2; a weak D match, TRBD2 (5 bases). CDR1 LGHDT and CDR2 YNNKEL come from the germline V gene (reference sequence). The CDR3 covers 14 residues. Trimming pared 1 base from V and 5 bases from J, leaving 8 bases between. The CDR3 sequence is CASSQVTGTGELFF. DNA for the CDR3: TGTGCCAGCAGCCAAGTGACGGGAACCGGGGAGCTGTTTTTT.

The gene calls are TRBV10-3 and TRBJ2-7; D is perhaps TRBD2 (6 bases). CDR3 length equals 14 residues. Germline V gene data show CDR1 as ENHRY and CDR2 as SYGVKD. Trimming cost V 4 bases and J 5 bases, with 15 bases left between them. The chain's CDR3 is CAISGSGEDDEQYF. As DNA, the CDR3 is TGTGCCATCAGTGGGTCGGGAGAAGACGACGAGCAGTACTTC.

This clonotype was seen just once. The rearrangement uses TRBV2 and TRBJ2-1; TRBD2 matches 8 bases. Germline CDR1 is SNHLY and CDR2 is FYNNEI. Germline trimming cut 11 bases from V and 1 base from J; bases unmatched to any gene: 10. This CDR3 is 15 amino acids long. The CDR3 reads CAARREGLSYNEQFF. Here the CDR3 DNA reads TGTGCCGCCCGTCGGGAGGGCCTATCCTACAATGAGCAGTTCTTC.

This chain connects TRBV29-1 to TRBJ2-1, with 7 bases that match TRBD2. Unmatched junction bases numbered 9, after V lost 1 base and J lost 6 bases. Germline V lookup: CDR1 SQVTM, CDR2 ANQGSEA. The CDR3 consists of 15 residues. The CDR3 sequence is CSVEAGGHQTNEQFF. The CDR3 bases are TGCAGCGTTGAAGCGGGAGGCCATCAAACCAATGAGCAGTTCTTC.

This chain joins TRBV13 and TRBJ2-7; 12 bases map to TRBD2. Germline-derived CDR1 and CDR2 are PRHDT and FYEKMQ (reference sequence). The CDR3 spans 17 residues. With V trimmed by 2 bases and J by 3 bases, 8 bases remained unmatched. The CDR3 DNA is TGTGCCAGCAGCTTACGTCCTAGCGGGAGGGGTAACTACGAGCAGTACTTC. Translated, it gives CASSLRPSGRGNYEQYF.

The CDR3 loop reads CAWSTGTEAFF. The CDR3 DNA sequence: TGTGCCTGGAGTACGGGTACTGAAGCTTTCTTT. The chain joins TRBV30 to TRBJ1-1, with D uncertain. This CDR3 has 11 residues. Germline-derived CDR1 and CDR2 are GTSNPN and SVGIG (reference sequence). Trimming left V 2 bases short and J 5 bases short, with 6 bases between.